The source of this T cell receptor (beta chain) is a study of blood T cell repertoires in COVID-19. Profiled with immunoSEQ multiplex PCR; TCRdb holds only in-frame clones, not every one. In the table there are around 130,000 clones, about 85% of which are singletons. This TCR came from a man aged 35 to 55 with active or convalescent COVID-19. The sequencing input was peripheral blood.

The CDR3 protein is CASSARTGQQPGELFF. For the CDR3, the DNA is TGTGCCAGCAGCGCAAGGACAGGGCAACAACCCGGGGAGCTGTTTTTT. This sequence joins TRBV9 and TRBJ2-2, with 8 bases identical to TRBD1. Germline V gene data show CDR1 as SGDLS and CDR2 as YYNGEE. The V segment lost 3 bases and the J segment 6 bases; nucleotides outside the gene matches: 10. The CDR3 contains 16 residues.